What follows are 12 T cell receptor beta chains derived from one specimen sequenced in a study of T cells in Graves' hyperthyroidism and ophthalmopathy. RNA transcripts served as the template for amplifying TCR beta CDR3 regions. The study used the HTBI primer set for a first-round RT-PCR of the TCR CDR3. Via MiXCR, TCRdb re-called the multiplex PCR reads, giving one row per CDR3 protein. This sample has more than 300,000 distinct CDR3 sequences; approximately 15% occur once, and the top ten carry approximately 10%. Sequencing input: blood. Receptor source: a woman in her sixties with Graves' hyperthyroidism.

The table lists this clonotype with many counts. The chain is built from TRBV30 and TRBJ2-7; 9 bases line up with TRBD2. Germline lookup yields CDR1 GTSNPN and CDR2 SVGIG (reference sequence). Trimming at V came to 3 bases and at J to 5 bases, leaving 11 bases not matched to a gene. CDR3 length: 15 residues. This CDR3 is CAWRRAGGPRDEQYF. As DNA, the CDR3 is TGTGCCTGGAGGCGCGCGGGAGGGCCGAGAGACGAGCAGTACTTC.

Ten or more counts support this clonotype. The rearrangement uses TRBV12-3 or TRBV12-4 and TRBJ2-7; the match to TRBD2 covers 8 bases. The CDR3 spans 16 residues. With V trimmed by 5 bases and J by 9 bases, 18 bases remained unmatched. The CDR3 nucleotides are TGTGCCAGCAGTCCGCAGGCGGGACTAGTGGGGCATGGGCAGTACTTC. Protein: CASSPQAGLVGHGQYF.

This clonotype was seen at least ten times. The rearrangement uses TRBV7-9 and TRBJ1-1; D is unresolved. V lost 3 bases and J 0 bases, leaving 8 bases between the germline ends. Germline assignment: CDR1 SEHNR and CDR2 FQNEAQ (reference sequence). The CDR3 extends over 14 amino acids. CDR3 loop: CASSFGNLNTEAFF. DNA for the CDR3: TGTGCCAGCAGCTTTGGTAACTTGAACACTGAAGCTTTCTTT.

This clonotype turned up a few times. This chain joins TRBV20-1 and TRBJ1-3; D gene ambiguous. Trimming stripped 3 bases from V and 4 bases from J, with 4 bases between. The CDR3 loop spans 11 amino acids. Germline CDR1 and CDR2: DFQATT and SNEGSKA (reference sequence). This CDR3 is CSARKGNTIYF. In DNA, the CDR3 is TGCAGTGCTAGGAAGGGAAACACCATATATTTT.

This clonotype has ten or more counts. CDR3 nucleotide sequence: TGCAGTGCTAGAGACCCCACTAGCGGGAGATCAGATACGCAGTATTTT. Translated: CSARDPTSGRSDTQYF. The rearrangement joins TRBV20-1 to TRBJ2-3; TRBD2 agrees at 11 bases. CDR1 DFQATT and CDR2 SNEGSKA come from the germline V gene (reference sequence). Germline trimming cut 0 bases from V and 4 bases from J; bases unmatched to any gene: 6. CDR3 length: 16 residues.

This clonotype has at least ten counts. The genes are TRBV7-9 and TRBJ2-1; D tentatively reads TRBD1 or TRBD2 (5 bases each). The ends were cut back, 5 bases at V and 8 bases at J, with 22 bases in the middle. Germline V CDR1 and CDR2: SEHNR, FQNEAQ (reference sequence). This CDR3 has 16 residues. DNA of the CDR3: TGTGCCAGCAGCCCCGGTCGGTTGTCAGGGCGGGATGAGCAGTTCTTC. Translating it yields CASSPGRLSGRDEQFF. The entire variable domain, with the rest obtained from reference TRBV7-9 and TRBJ2-1, is as follows: DTGVSQNPRHKITKRGQNVTFRCDPISEHNRLYWYRQTLGQGPEFLTYFQNEAQLEKSRLLSDRFSAERPKGSFSTLEIQRTEQGDSAMYLCASSPGRLSGRDEQFFGPGTRLTVL.

This clonotype was seen at least ten times. This rearrangement joins TRBV30 to TRBJ2-1, with 7 bases lining up with TRBD1. The CDR3 extends over 13 amino acids. Germline V gene sequence: CDR1 GTSNPN, CDR2 SVGIG (reference sequence). V lost 2 bases, J lost 6 bases, and 4 bases stayed unmatched. CDR3 loop: CAWSTGEGNEQFF. The CDR3 bases are TGTGCCTGGAGTACAGGGGAAGGCAATGAGCAGTTCTTC.

Many counts were recorded for this clonotype. V usage is TRBV30 and J usage is TRBJ2-5; no definite D call. This CDR3 spans 14 amino acids. V gave up 1 base and J gave up 1 base, with 10 bases separating them. Germline V lookup: CDR1 GTSNPN, CDR2 SVGIG (reference sequence). The CDR3 region has the DNA TGTGCCTGGAGTGGGACCCCCCCCCAAGAGACCCAGTACTTC. This codes for CAWSGTPPQETQYF.

This clonotype was counted a few times. A junction boundary mismatches the germline segment, possibly from a read error. CDR3 in DNA: TGTGCCGGCAGTTTATTTCTAGCGGGAGGGAGCACCGGGGAGCTGTTTTTT. Amino acid sequence: CAGSLFLAGGSTGELFF. The V gene is TRBV12-3 or TRBV12-4, the J gene TRBJ2-2; 12 bases are a match to TRBD2. The CDR3 has 17 residues.

Many counts were recorded for this clonotype. The DNA for the CDR3 is TGCAGTGTACGGGGCCCCTCCTACGAGCAGTACTTC. Amino acids: CSVRGPSYEQYF. The chain joins TRBV20-1 to TRBJ2-7, with D possibly being TRBD1 or TRBD2 (5 bases each). The V gene lost 7 bases and the J gene lost 0 bases, with 10 bases spanning the gap. The CDR3 loop spans 12 amino acids. Germline V CDR1 and CDR2: DFQATT, SNEGSKA (reference sequence).

This clonotype was detected many times. The genes are TRBV2 and TRBJ1-1; D remains ambiguous. The CDR3 is 14 residues long. Trimming left V 7 bases short and J 2 bases short, with 14 bases between. Germline V gives CDR1 SNHLY, CDR2 FYNNEI. This chain's CDR3 is CASKEAPANTEAFF. For the CDR3, the DNA is TGTGCCAGCAAAGAGGCCCCAGCCAACACTGAAGCTTTCTTT.

This clonotype was found a few times. The chain employs TRBV6-1 and TRBJ2-1; either TRBD1 or TRBD2 may supply D (5 bases each). Germline loops: CDR1 MNHNS, CDR2 SASEGT. Trimming removed 7 bases at V and 0 bases at J, with 16 bases between. The CDR3 is 16 amino acids. The CDR3 DNA sequence: TGTGCCAGCACTCCCCGATGGGGGAGCTCCTACAATGAGCAGTTCTTC. Its translation is CASTPRWGSSYNEQFF.